This passage covers 25 T cell receptor beta chains from one sample sequenced in a study of T cell clones after liver transplantation. Libraries were prepared by immunoSEQ multiplex PCR; TCRdb keeps only in-frame clonotypes and omits some of them. Of tens of thousands of clones listed, around four fifths are singletons. Sequences were derived from CD4+ T cells from blood, sampled 45 to 46 months after liver transplant. Receptor source: a human patient who received a liver transplant. Some of the T cells may derive from the graft donor.

The CDR3 loop reads CASRERTGELFF. The CDR3 DNA reads as TGTGCCAGCAGGGAACGCACCGGGGAGCTGTTTTTT. V usage is TRBV28 and J usage is TRBJ2-2, with no clear D. From germline, CDR1 is MDHEN and CDR2 SYDVKM. This CDR3 contains 12 residues. Trimming stripped 6 bases from V and 4 bases from J, with 6 bases between.

The V gene is TRBV4-3, the J gene TRBJ2-1, with D perhaps TRBD1 (5 bases). The CDR3 length is 22 residues. Trimming pared 1 base from V and 5 bases from J, leaving 33 bases between. CDR1 is LGHNA and CDR2 is YSLEER in the germline V gene. DNA for the CDR3: TGCGCCAGCAGCCAAGTCGCAGGGCGCGGCTTTCCGGATTTCTCAGACAACAATGAGCAGTTCTTC. It codes for CASSQVAGRGFPDFSDNNEQFF.

The chain has TRBV9 and TRBJ1-3, with D tentatively TRBD1 (5 bases). CDR3 length: 15 amino acids. Trimming removed 4 bases from V and 2 bases from J, with 13 bases in between. Germline lookup yields CDR1 SGDLS and CDR2 YYNGEE. The CDR3 DNA follows: TGTGCCAGCAGCCCGCTCAGGGAGACTGGAAACACCATATATTTT. This translates into CASSPLRETGNTIYF.

This clone was observed a few times. The chain employs TRBV4-3 and TRBJ2-6; no firm D call. The CDR3 covers 19 residues. Trimming left V 0 bases short and J 0 bases short, with 15 bases between. CDR1 and CDR2 (germline): LGHNA, YSLEER. The CDR3: CASSQESGRFFSGANVLTF. CDR3 bases: TGCGCCAGCAGCCAAGAGTCGGGCAGGTTCTTCTCTGGGGCCAACGTCCTGACTTTC.

This chain connects TRBV19 to TRBJ1-5; perhaps TRBD1 as D (5 bases). The CDR3 contains 13 residues. Germline assignment: CDR1 LNHDA and CDR2 SQIVND (reference sequence). Trimming removed 1 base at V and 7 bases at J, with 8 bases between. In DNA form, the CDR3 reads TGTGCCAGTAGTATAGGTAGGGGACAGCCCCAGCATTTT. Its translation: CASSIGRGQPQHF. Filled out from reference TRBV19 and TRBJ1-5, the complete variable domain reads DGGITQSPKYLFRKEGQNVTLSCEQNLNHDAMYWYRQDPGQGLRLIYYSQIVNDFQKGDIAEGYSVSREKKESFPLTVTSAQKNPTAFYLCASSIGRGQPQHFGDGTRLSIL.

The rearrangement links TRBV5-1 to TRBJ2-2, with D possibly matching TRBD2 (5 bases). V lost 2 bases to trimming and J lost 0 bases, with 8 bases between them. The length of the CDR3 is 15 residues. Germline CDR1 is SGHRS and CDR2 is YFSETQ. For the CDR3, the DNA is TGCGCCAGCAGCTTCTTCGGGGCGAACACCGGGGAGCTGTTTTTT. It yields the protein CASSFFGANTGELFF.

This clone has just a few counts. The V and J genes are TRBV13 and TRBJ2-6; no clear D gene. This CDR3 region has 16 residues. Deletions cut 0 bases from V and 4 bases from J, with 10 bases between. Germline V lookup: CDR1 PRHDT, CDR2 FYEKMQ (reference sequence). The CDR3 DNA sequence: TGTGCCAGCAGCTTAGGGTTTGGTTCGGGGGCCAACGTCCTGACTTTC. This translates into CASSLGFGSGANVLTF.

The chain has TRBV29-1 and TRBJ2-1, with 11 bases identical to TRBD2. CDR3 length equals 15 residues. V gave up 4 bases and J gave up 7 bases; unmatched junction bases: 9. Looked up from germline, CDR1 is SQVTM and CDR2 is ANQGSEA. CDR3 sequence reads: CSVVPLAGVPNEQFF. In DNA form, the CDR3 reads TGCAGCGTTGTGCCACTAGCGGGAGTTCCTAATGAGCAGTTCTTC.

The V and J genes are TRBV5-1 and TRBJ1-1; TRBD1 matches 7 bases. CDR1 and CDR2 from the germline V gene are SGHRS and YFSETQ. V was pared by 2 bases and J by 7 bases, with 17 bases of the junction left unmatched. The CDR3 loop spans 17 amino acids. The CDR3 bases are TGCGCCAGCAGCTTTGAACCAACCTTTCGACAGGGTGGTGAAGCTTTCTTT. Amino acid sequence: CASSFEPTFRQGGEAFF.

V usage is TRBV6-5 and J usage is TRBJ2-7; D not certain. Looked up from germline, CDR1 is MNHEY and CDR2 is SVGAGI. V was pared by 5 bases and J by 6 bases, with 14 bases between. The CDR3 is made up of 13 amino acids. CDR3 sequence reads: CASSRAAWGEQYF. CDR3 in DNA: TGTGCCAGCAGTAGAGCAGCGTGGGGCGAGCAGTACTTC.

This chain uses TRBV7-2 with TRBJ2-1; 9 bases are a match to TRBD2. The length of the CDR3 is 14 residues. CDR1 and CDR2 from the germline V gene are SGHTA and FQGNSA. The V segment lost 2 bases and the J segment 6 bases; nucleotides outside the gene matches: 2. This CDR3 reads CASSLSTSGNEQFF. The CDR3 nucleotides read TGTGCCAGCAGCTTATCGACTAGCGGCAATGAGCAGTTCTTC.

This chain connects TRBV5-1 to TRBJ2-3, with D unresolved. Trimming stripped 1 base from V and 3 bases from J, with 6 bases between. CDR1 and CDR2 from the germline V gene are SGHRS and YFSETQ. The CDR3 runs 13 residues. CDR3 amino acids: CASSLRLTDTQYF. Written as DNA, the CDR3 is TGCGCCAGCAGCTTGCGTCTGACAGATACGCAGTATTTT.

As concerns this clone: In the same sample, other DNA sequences code for this CDR3. This chain connects TRBV5-1 to TRBJ1-1; no definite D call. V was clipped by 0 bases and J by 1 base, with 7 bases between them. The CDR3 sequence is 14 residues long. The germline CDR1 and CDR2 sequences are SGHRS and YFSETQ. The CDR3: CASSLEGRNTEAFF. For the CDR3, the DNA is TGCGCCAGCAGCTTGGAGGGTCGGAACACTGAAGCTTTCTTT.

The chain couples TRBV19 to TRBJ1-5, with D uncertain. Trimming cost V 5 bases and J 1 base, with 15 bases left between them. Looked up from germline, CDR1 is LNHDA and CDR2 is SQIVND (reference sequence). CDR3 length: 16 amino acids. CDR3 protein: CASSPREATSNQPQHF. CDR3 in DNA: TGTGCCAGTAGTCCCCGGGAAGCAACGAGCAATCAGCCCCAGCATTTT.

The chain recombines TRBV21-1 with TRBJ1-4; whether TRBD1, the table's D call, matches the DNA was not checked. TRBV21-1 is annotated as a pseudogene. The CDR3 has 16 residues. The CDR3 region is CASSNFPTGSDEKLFF. Here the CDR3 DNA reads TGTGCCAGCAGCAACTTCCCGACAGGGTCTGATGAAAAACTGTTTTTT.

This chain links TRBV7-2 with TRBJ2-5; D unresolved. The CDR3 runs 16 residues. The germline gives CDR1 SGHTA, CDR2 FQGNSA. Trimming left V 1 base short and J 4 bases short, with 16 bases between. CDR3 nucleotide sequence: TGTGCCAGCAGCTTAGAGAGGCGGACGTACGGAGAGACCCAGTACTTC. As protein: CASSLERRTYGETQYF.

CDR3 DNA: TGTGCCAGCTCACCAGTAACAGGGCCAACTAATGAAAAACTGTTTTTT. Amino acids: CASSPVTGPTNEKLFF. The chain employs TRBV18 and TRBJ1-4; D might be TRBD1 (6 bases). The ends were cut back, 2 bases at V and 0 bases at J, with 10 bases in the middle. From germline, CDR1 is KGHSH and CDR2 LQKENI. CDR3 length: 16 residues.

This sequence joins TRBV15 and TRBJ2-5; no reliable D call. CDR1 and CDR2 (germline): LNHNV, YYDKDF (reference sequence). The CDR3 runs 12 residues. The V and J ends lost 1 base and 3 bases respectively, with 3 bases between them. CDR3 sequence: CATSRVEETQYF. DNA of the CDR3: TGTGCCACCAGCAGAGTGGAAGAGACCCAGTACTTC.

The V call is TRBV7-2, the J call TRBJ2-1; 11 bases match TRBD2. The CDR3 is 17 amino acids. With V trimmed by 1 base and J by 6 bases, 8 bases remained unmatched. CDR1 is SGHTA, CDR2 FQGNSA, per germline. The chain's CDR3 is CASSLVSASGRINEQFF. CDR3 in DNA: TGTGCCAGCAGCTTAGTTTCCGCTAGCGGGAGGATCAATGAGCAGTTCTTC.

The V gene is TRBV5-1, the J gene TRBJ2-2, with 8 bases identical to TRBD2. The germline V gene has CDR1 SGHRS and CDR2 YFSETQ. Trimming removed 3 bases from V and 5 bases from J; junction bases left unmatched: 9. The length of the CDR3 is 16 residues. The chain's CDR3 is CASSSQPGLGTGELFF. For the CDR3, the DNA is TGCGCCAGCAGCTCACAACCGGGACTAGGGACCGGGGAGCTGTTTTTT.

The chain joins TRBV30 to TRBJ1-2, with 8 nucleotides matching TRBD1. This CDR3 spans 15 amino acids. In germline, CDR1 is GTSNPN, CDR2 SVGIG (reference sequence). The V segment lost 0 bases and the J segment 7 bases; nucleotides outside the gene matches: 10. The DNA for the CDR3 is TGTGCCTGGAGTGTGGCCGGCAGGGGGCGCCTTGGCTACACCTTC. It yields the protein CAWSVAGRGRLGYTF.

The chain joins TRBV27 to TRBJ2-1; TRBD2 matches at 7 bases. This CDR3 is 15 amino acids long. Per the germline V gene, CDR1 is MNHEY and CDR2 is SMNVEV (reference sequence). V lost 6 bases to trimming and J lost 5 bases; unmatched junction nucleotides: 10. The CDR3 spells CASRRSGGSNNEQFF. The CDR3 DNA reads TGTGCCAGCAGACGTTCAGGCGGGAGCAACAATGAGCAGTTCTTC.

The chain combines TRBV14 with TRBJ1-2; 8 positions match TRBD1. The CDR3 is 16 amino acids. The V gene's germline CDR1 is SGHDN and CDR2 FVKESK. The V segment lost 3 bases and the J segment 1 base; nucleotides outside the gene matches: 7. CDR3: CASSHVDRVLNYGYTF. The CDR3 DNA sequence: TGTGCCAGCAGCCACGTGGACAGGGTCCTTAACTATGGCTACACCTTC.

This sequence joins TRBV18 and TRBJ1-1; D remains ambiguous. CDR1 and CDR2 from the germline V gene are KGHSH and LQKENI. This CDR3 is 15 amino acids long. Trimming removed 2 bases at V and 0 bases at J, with 10 bases between. CDR3 loop: CASSPSSPMNTEAFF. CDR3 in DNA: TGTGCCAGCTCACCAAGCTCCCCAATGAACACTGAAGCTTTCTTT.

This clone was seen once. This sequence joins TRBV7-8 and TRBJ2-7; D unclear. V shed 2 bases and J shed 3 bases, with 5 bases lying between them. CDR3 length equals 12 residues. Germline V gene sequence: CDR1 SGHVS, CDR2 FQNEAQ. The CDR3: CASSLSYYEQYF. The DNA of the CDR3 is TGTGCCAGCAGCTTATCATACTACGAGCAGTACTTC.